One and the same sample provided the 12 T cell receptor beta chains below, sequenced in a study of patients and donors after allogeneic stem cell transplantation. One entry per CDR3 protein, called by TCRdb with MiXCR from the RT-PCR reads. The sample consists of some 880,000 distinct CDR3 sequences, roughly 18% of them appearing once. The source material was blood, either unsorted or a sorted T cell fraction (not recorded which). The receptors shown here come from a human donor who was either an allogeneic HSCT recipient or a stem cell or donor lymphocyte infusion donor (not recorded which). It is not recorded whose cells these are; they may come from a transplant donor.

The chain joins TRBV4-3 to TRBJ2-1; 7 positions match TRBD1. J was trimmed by 4 bases and V by 1 base; bases with no gene match: 4. CDR1 LGHNA and CDR2 YSLEER come from the germline V gene. The CDR3 runs 15 residues. The CDR3 sequence is CASSQGQGPYNEQFF. DNA for the CDR3: TGCGCCAGCAGCCAAGGACAGGGACCTTACAATGAGCAGTTCTTC.

This clonotype was detected only a few times. At one end the junction does not follow the germline gene, possibly because of a read error. The chain is built from TRBV3-1 and TRBJ2-7; D gene uncertain. CDR3 length: 19 residues. Germline-derived CDR1 and CDR2 are LGHDT and YNNKEL (reference sequence). The CDR3 sequence: CASSQDILGRIRPSHEQYF. CDR3 DNA: TGTGCCAGCAGCCAAGATATCTTAGGCCGGATTCGGCCCTCCCACGAGCAGTACTTC.

This clonotype turned up a few times. This sequence joins TRBV12-3 or TRBV12-4 and TRBJ1-3, with 7 nucleotides matching TRBD1. This CDR3 comprises 16 residues. Germline trimming cut 7 bases from V and 6 bases from J; bases unmatched to any gene: 15. The CDR3 spells CASTSGGHGFVNTIYF. As DNA, the CDR3 is TGTGCCAGCACCTCAGGGGGACATGGCTTTGTAAACACCATATATTTT.

The J gene is TRBJ2-5, the V gene TRBV12-3 or TRBV12-4, with 7 bases lining up with TRBD1. Trimming took 6 bases from V and 1 from J; bases not matched to a gene: 5. This CDR3 region has 14 residues. CDR3 in amino acids: CASRSGQTQETQYF. CDR3 DNA sequence: TGTGCCAGCAGGTCGGGACAGACCCAAGAGACCCAGTACTTC.

This clonotype was found a few times. This CDR3 reads CASKGAPPDTQYF. In DNA form, the CDR3 reads TGTGCCAGCAAGGGCGCGCCGCCAGATACGCAGTATTTT. The V gene is TRBV6-2 or TRBV6-3, the J gene TRBJ2-3, with D hard to call. CDR1 is MNHEY, CDR2 SVGEGT, per germline. V shed 7 bases and J shed 4 bases, with 12 bases lying between them. The CDR3 length is 13 residues.

This clonotype was counted between two and nine times. The rearrangement uses TRBV15 and TRBJ1-1; D gene unclear. The CDR3 has 13 amino acids. Per the germline V gene, CDR1 is LNHNV and CDR2 is YYDKDF (reference sequence). V lost 4 bases and J 4 bases, leaving 10 bases between the germline ends. The CDR3: CATSTSRATEAFF. The DNA of the CDR3 is TGTGCCACCAGCACCTCGAGGGCCACTGAAGCTTTCTTT.

The rearrangement uses TRBV29-1 and TRBJ2-3; 8 bases map to TRBD2. The CDR3 length is 14 residues. Germline V lookup: CDR1 SQVTM, CDR2 ANQGSEA. The ends lost 6 bases at V and 1 base at J; junction bases unmatched: 6. CDR3 nucleotides: TGCAGCGTGAGCCGGGGGGGAGGCACAGATACGCAGTATTTT. This translates into CSVSRGGGTDTQYF.

J is TRBJ2-3 and V is TRBV2, with TRBD2 identical over 7 bases. The germline V gene has CDR1 SNHLY and CDR2 FYNNEI. This CDR3 has 12 amino acids. V lost 6 bases, J lost 10 bases, and 7 bases stayed unmatched. The CDR3 protein is CASRSGGGSQYF. The CDR3 coding sequence is TGTGCCAGCAGATCGGGAGGCGGTTCGCAGTATTTT.

The rearrangement links TRBV6-5 to TRBJ2-7; D is undetermined. The germline V gene encodes CDR1 MNHEY and CDR2 SVGAGI. The CDR3 has 14 amino acids. Between the trimmed V and J ends, which lost 2 bases and 2 bases, there was a span of 10 bases. Here the CDR3 DNA reads TGTGCCAGCAGTTACCGGTCTCTAACCTACGAGCAGTACTTC. The encoded protein is CASSYRSLTYEQYF.

This clonotype was seen many times. The chain joins TRBV5-1 to TRBJ2-3, with a possible D match to TRBD2 (5 bases). Germline V lookup: CDR1 SGHRS, CDR2 YFSETQ. V lost 3 bases, J lost 0 bases, and 14 bases lay in between. This CDR3 is built from 16 residues. CDR3 sequence: CASSSMTKRSTDTQYF. CDR3 bases: TGCGCCAGCAGCTCAATGACAAAGCGGAGCACAGATACGCAGTATTTT.

In this sample, this clonotype turned up a few times. The DNA for the CDR3 is TGTGCCAGCAGTGAAAGTTTGGACACGGATTTTACAGATACGCAGTATTTT. Protein: CASSESLDTDFTDTQYF. The V and J genes are TRBV25-1 and TRBJ2-3; D might be TRBD1 (5 bases). Trimming removed 2 bases from V and 3 bases from J, with 18 bases in between. CDR3 size: 17 residues. Germline assignment: CDR1 MGHDK and CDR2 SYGVNS.

DNA of the CDR3: TGTGCCAGCAGCTTAGCGCTAGGCAGCCGATACACTGAAGCTTTCTTT. This translates into CASSLALGSRYTEAFF. This sequence joins TRBV7-6 and TRBJ1-1; D remains unclear. The CDR3 contains 16 residues. CDR1 SGHVS and CDR2 FNYEAQ come from the germline V gene. V was cut by 0 bases and J by 3 bases, with 14 bases left in between.